This passage covers 15 T cell receptor beta chains from one sample sequenced in a study of T cells in Graves' hyperthyroidism and ophthalmopathy. TCR beta CDR3 regions were amplified from RNA. When the TCR CDR3 underwent first-round RT-PCR, the HTBI primer set was used. TCRdb reprocessed the multiplex PCR reads with MiXCR, giving one entry per CDR3 protein. The sample yields roughly 700,000 distinct CDR3 sequences, around 15% seen once. The sample taken for sequencing was blood. The receptors come from a woman aged 18-29 years with Graves' hyperthyroidism.

This chain connects TRBV30 to TRBJ1-5; 7 positions agree with TRBD1. Germline V gene lookup returns CDR1 GTSNPN and CDR2 SVGIG (reference sequence). The trim removed 2 bases at V and 8 bases at J, leaving 24 bases unmatched. This CDR3 has 19 residues. The chain's CDR3 is CAWSPFREGAKSSGEPQHF. The CDR3 bases are TGTGCCTGGAGTCCCTTCAGGGAGGGGGCGAAGTCCTCAGGTGAGCCCCAGCATTTT.

This clonotype was recorded at least ten times. J is TRBJ2-2 and V is TRBV7-3; the D gene is possibly TRBD2 (5 bases). Per the germline V gene, CDR1 is SGHTA and CDR2 is FQGTGA. This CDR3 spans 13 amino acids. Trimming cost V 5 bases and J 6 bases, with 10 bases left between them. The DNA of the CDR3 is TGTGCCAGCAGCCTAGCTGGGGCCGGGGAGCTGTTTTTT. Encoded protein: CASSLAGAGELFF.

In its sample, this clonotype was seen many times. The chain uses TRBV6-2 or TRBV6-3 and TRBJ1-2, with TRBD1 as a possible D gene (5 bases). V gave up 0 bases and J gave up 4 bases, with 21 bases separating them. The CDR3 is made up of 18 amino acids. Germline assignment: CDR1 MNHEY and CDR2 SVGEGT. The CDR3 here is CASSYSTTVPMRVYGYTF. The CDR3 DNA follows: TGTGCCAGCAGTTACTCGACGACAGTGCCCATGCGAGTCTATGGCTACACCTTC.

In its sample, this clonotype was seen many times. The chain employs TRBV10-3 and TRBJ1-2, with D tentatively TRBD1 (5 bases). This CDR3 is 14 amino acids long. V was shortened by 3 bases and J by 3 bases, with 11 bases between the two germline ends. The germline CDR1 and CDR2 sequences are ENHRY and SYGVKD. CDR3 residues: CAISEGADHYGYTF. The CDR3, as DNA: TGTGCCATCAGTGAAGGGGCAGACCACTATGGCTACACCTTC.

This clonotype has ten or more counts. The chain employs TRBV6-5 and TRBJ2-2; D gene unclear. This CDR3 has 12 amino acids. Germline V CDR1 and CDR2: MNHEY, SVGAGI. Trimming cost V 2 bases and J 4 bases, with 2 bases left between them. CDR3 amino acids: CASSYITGELFF. The DNA of the CDR3 is TGTGCCAGCAGTTACATCACCGGGGAGCTGTTTTTT.

The CDR3: CASSPAGQGFSPLHF. The DNA of the CDR3 is TGTGCCAGCTCACCCGCCGGACAGGGGTTTTCACCCCTCCACTTT. The V gene is TRBV18, the J gene TRBJ1-6, with 9 bases that match TRBD1. Unmatched junction bases numbered 6, after V lost 3 bases and J lost 9 bases. Looked up from germline, CDR1 is KGHSH and CDR2 is LQKENI. CDR3 length: 15 amino acids.

This clonotype was counted at least ten times. V and J are TRBV27 and TRBJ2-7; 14 bases match TRBD2. CDR1 MNHEY and CDR2 SMNVEV come from the germline V gene (reference sequence). V was pared by 6 bases and J by 5 bases, with 6 bases of the junction left unmatched. The CDR3 spans 15 residues. The CDR3 reads CASSPGTSGSNEQYF. The CDR3 region has the DNA TGTGCCAGCAGCCCCGGGACTAGCGGGAGTAACGAGCAGTACTTC.

This sequence joins TRBV5-4 and TRBJ1-4; TRBD1 matches at 8 bases. The germline V gene has CDR1 SGHNT and CDR2 YYREEE (reference sequence). The CDR3 covers 18 residues. With V trimmed by 3 bases and J by 0 bases, 10 bases remained unmatched. CDR3 sequence: CASSSATGDYATNEKLFF. As DNA, the CDR3 is TGTGCCAGCAGCTCAGCGACAGGGGATTATGCAACTAATGAAAAACTGTTTTTT.

The table lists this clonotype with a few counts. The chain carries TRBV6-2 or TRBV6-3 and TRBJ2-6; maybe TRBD1 (5 bases). Per germline, CDR1 MNHEY and CDR2 SVGEGT. V was trimmed by 1 base and J by 0 bases, leaving 10 bases between them. The CDR3 covers 17 residues. The CDR3 bases are TGTGCCAGCAGTTACTTTTCGACAGTCTCTGGGGCCAACGTCCTGACTTTC. This translates into CASSYFSTVSGANVLTF.

This clonotype came up a few times. This chain joins TRBV7-3 and TRBJ2-2, with TRBD1 matching over 8 bases. V lost 5 bases to trimming and J lost 1 base; unmatched junction nucleotides: 9. This CDR3 region has 17 residues. CDR1 is SGHTA, CDR2 FQGTGA, per germline. The CDR3 here is CASSPRGGTGNTGELFF. Written as DNA, the CDR3 is TGTGCCAGCAGCCCCCGCGGCGGGACAGGGAACACCGGGGAGCTGTTTTTT.

Ten or more counts support this clonotype. In nucleotides, the CDR3 is TGTGCCAGCAGCCCGAAGATGGGCGACACAGATACGCAGTATTTT. As protein: CASSPKMGDTDTQYF. This chain joins TRBV7-8 and TRBJ2-3, with D unresolved. V was trimmed by 5 bases and J by 2 bases, leaving 14 bases between them. The CDR3 length is 15 residues. Germline V gene sequence: CDR1 SGHVS, CDR2 FQNEAQ.

The chain combines TRBV6-1 with TRBJ1-5; D is possibly TRBD1 (5 bases). Germline CDR1 is MNHNS and CDR2 is SASEGT. This CDR3 has 14 residues. V lost 1 base to trimming and J lost 3 bases, with 7 bases between them. This CDR3 is CASSEGGFNQPQHF. As DNA, the CDR3 is TGTGCCAGCAGTGAAGGGGGGTTCAATCAGCCCCAGCATTTT.

This clonotype showed up many times. The rearrangement joins TRBV28 to TRBJ2-5; no clear D. This CDR3 has 13 residues. Germline loops: CDR1 MDHEN, CDR2 SYDVKM. V was shortened by 3 bases and J by 4 bases, with 9 bases between the two germline ends. CDR3 loop: CASSFSWGETQYF. CDR3 coding DNA: TGTGCCAGCAGTTTTAGCTGGGGAGAGACCCAGTACTTC.

This clonotype was counted between two and nine times. The chain combines TRBV20-1 with TRBJ1-2; D call uncertain. V was cut by 3 bases and J by 4 bases, with 15 bases left in between. The CDR3 extends over 14 amino acids. Per germline, CDR1 DFQATT and CDR2 SNEGSKA (reference sequence). CDR3 in amino acids: CSASNGLHGYGYTF. The CDR3 DNA reads as TGCAGTGCTAGTAATGGCCTCCACGGCTATGGCTACACCTTC.

The chain has TRBV9 and TRBJ2-7; 9 positions match TRBD2. Losses at the gene ends were 0 bases for V and 2 bases for J; bases not matched to a gene: 3. Germline values: CDR1 SGDLS, CDR2 YYNGEE. The CDR3 runs to 15 residues. The CDR3 DNA is TGTGCCAGCAGCGTAGGTAGCGGGAGTACCTACGAGCAGTACTTC. This gives the protein CASSVGSGSTYEQYF.